Listed below are T cell receptor beta chains from one sample, sequenced in a study of post-analysis software for immune sequencing data. TCRdb re-called the PCR reads with MiXCR, one entry per CDR3 protein. Of about 190,000 distinct CDR3 sequences listed, 29% were seen once; the top ten hold around 3.7%. The sample was blood. The receptor source for this set is a girl under 18 with multiple sclerosis. Each CDR3 is given with its conserved first and last residue. D genes are given only for firm matches. Clone size, where shown, is once, few, many, or a class for clones that have expanded.

TRBV6-6,TRBD1,TRBJ2-1,few,CASKDRGRNEQFF,TGTGCCAGTAAAGACAGGGGTAGGAATGAGCAGTTCTTC
TRBV12-3/TRBV12-4,TRBD1,TRBJ1-5,NA,CASSTGVQSQPQHF,TGTGCCAGCAGTACAGGGGTCCAAAGTCAGCCCCAGCATTTT
TRBV20-1,NA,TRBJ1-6,NA,CSAREGHHNSPLHF,TGCAGTGCTCGGGAGGGACACCATAATTCACCCCTCCACTTT
TRBV9,TRBD1,TRBJ2-3,many,CASSEGDREADTQYF,TGTGCCAGCAGCGAGGGGGACAGGGAGGCGGATACGCAGTATTTT
TRBV5-1,NA,TRBJ2-7,many,CASGTGYHYEQYF,TGCGCCAGCGGGACGGGATATCACTACGAGCAGTACTTC
TRBV29-1,NA,TRBJ2-1,many,CSVAYSPNNEQFF,TGCAGCGTTGCCTACTCCCCGAACAATGAGCAGTTCTTC
TRBV24-1,NA,TRBJ2-3,NA,CATSEPRDTDTQYF,TGTGCCACCAGTGAGCCCCGGGACACAGATACGCAGTATTTT
TRBV20-1,NA,TRBJ1-2,NA,CSAPIGGIRNDGYTF,TGCAGTGCGCCGATTGGAGGGATCAGAAACGATGGCTACACCTTC
TRBV5-1,TRBD2,TRBJ2-3,NA,CTSSPGLAGASDTQYF,TGCACCAGCAGCCCCGGACTAGCGGGGGCCTCAGATACGCAGTATTTT
TRBV28,NA,TRBJ2-7,NA,CASSPGVFGYEQYF,TGTGCCAGCAGTCCGGGGGTTTTCGGCTACGAGCAGTACTTC
TRBV5-1,TRBD2,TRBJ2-3,NA,CASSGEDSGRTQYF,TGCGCCAGCAGCGGTGAGGATAGCGGGAGAACGCAGTATTTT
TRBV20-1,TRBD1,TRBJ1-2,NA,CSAISDRENYGYTF,TGCAGTGCTATTTCGGACAGGGAAAACTATGGCTACACCTTC
TRBV20-1,NA,TRBJ1-1,NA,CSAREQNAEAFF,TGCAGTGCTAGGGAACAGAACGCTGAAGCTTTCTTT
TRBV28,NA,TRBJ2-5,NA,CATRRGRFGGVGEETQYF,TGTGCCACCAGGAGGGGACGCTTCGGGGGAGTAGGGGAGGAGACCCAGTACTTC
TRBV6-5,NA,TRBJ1-6,many,CASSYVASSYNSPLHF,TGTGCCAGCAGTTACGTCGCCAGCTCCTATAATTCACCCCTCCACTTT
TRBV5-1,NA,TRBJ2-5,few,CASSFLRGSEEGETQYF,TGCGCCAGCAGCTTCTTACGTGGTAGCGAGGAGGGTGAGACCCAGTACTTC
TRBV5-1,NA,TRBJ1-2,NA,CASSLDSGGYTF,TGCGCCAGCAGCCTGGACAGCGGTGGCTACACCTTC
TRBV5-1,TRBD2,TRBJ2-1,many,CASSLVARGGRYNEQFF,TGCGCCAGCAGCTTGGTTGCCCGGGGGGGCCGCTACAATGAGCAGTTCTTC
TRBV5-1,NA,TRBJ1-3,NA,CASSWGPSGNTIYF,TGCGCCAGCAGCTGGGGGCCCTCTGGAAACACCATATATTTT
TRBV6-5,NA,TRBJ2-7,few,CASSYQGWDEQYF,TGTGCCAGCAGTTACCAGGGGTGGGACGAGCAGTACTTC
TRBV5-1,TRBD1,TRBJ1-1,NA,CASSPTPTGVDTEAFF,TGCGCCAGCAGCCCCACCCCGACAGGGGTTGACACTGAAGCTTTCTTT
TRBV5-1,NA,TRBJ1-1,NA,CASSLATAADTEAFF,TGCGCCAGCAGCTTGGCGACAGCAGCGGACACTGAAGCTTTCTTT
TRBV11-2,NA,TRBJ2-7,NA,CASSSSWSSYNEQYF,TGTGCCAGCAGCTCTAGCTGGAGCTCCTACAATGAGCAGTACTTC
TRBV10-3,NA,TRBJ2-3,many,CAISESSWGRNRDTQYF,TGTGCCATCAGTGAGTCGAGCTGGGGGCGTAATCGGGATACGCAGTATTTT